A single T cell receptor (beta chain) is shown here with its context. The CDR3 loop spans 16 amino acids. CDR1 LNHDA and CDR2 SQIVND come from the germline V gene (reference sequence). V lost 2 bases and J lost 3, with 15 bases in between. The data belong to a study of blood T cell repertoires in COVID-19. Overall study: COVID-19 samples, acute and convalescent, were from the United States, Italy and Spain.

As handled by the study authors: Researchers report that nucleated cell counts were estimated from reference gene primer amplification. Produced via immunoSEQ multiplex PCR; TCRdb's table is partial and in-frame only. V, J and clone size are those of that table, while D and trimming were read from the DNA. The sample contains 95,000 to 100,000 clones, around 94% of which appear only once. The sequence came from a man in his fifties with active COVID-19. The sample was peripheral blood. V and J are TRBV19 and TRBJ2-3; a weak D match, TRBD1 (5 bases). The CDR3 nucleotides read TGTGCCAGTAGTATAAAGGGTTCGACAGCTACAGATACGCAGTATTTT. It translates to CASSIKGSTATDTQYF. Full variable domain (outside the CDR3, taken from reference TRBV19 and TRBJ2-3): DGGITQSPKYLFRKEGQNVTLSCEQNLNHDAMYWYRQDPGQGLRLIYYSQIVNDFQKGDIAEGYSVSREKKESFPLTVTSAQKNPTAFYLCASSIKGSTATDTQYFGPGTRLTVL.